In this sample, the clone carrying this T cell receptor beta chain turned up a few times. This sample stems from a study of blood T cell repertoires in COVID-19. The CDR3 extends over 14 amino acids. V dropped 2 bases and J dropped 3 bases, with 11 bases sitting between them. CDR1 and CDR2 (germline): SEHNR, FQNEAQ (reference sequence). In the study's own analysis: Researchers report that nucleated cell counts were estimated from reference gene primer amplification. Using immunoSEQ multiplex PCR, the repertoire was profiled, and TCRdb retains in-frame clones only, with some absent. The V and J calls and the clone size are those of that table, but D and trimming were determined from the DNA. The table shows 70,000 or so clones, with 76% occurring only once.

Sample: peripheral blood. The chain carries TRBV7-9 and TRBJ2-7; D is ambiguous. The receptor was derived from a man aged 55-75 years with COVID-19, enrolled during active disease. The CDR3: CASSLRLDYYEQYF. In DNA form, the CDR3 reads TGTGCCAGCAGCTTACGACTTGATTACTACGAGCAGTACTTC.